The rows below give T cell receptor beta chains drawn from one sample of a study of blood T cell repertoires in COVID-19. Libraries were prepared by immunoSEQ multiplex PCR; TCRdb keeps only in-frame clonotypes and omits some of them. The sample has approximately 54,000 clones, 80% to 90% seen once; the top ten hold 3.5% to 4.5%. The sample comprised peripheral blood. Source of these receptors: a man aged 45-65 years with acute or convalescent COVID-19. Both conserved end residues are trimmed from each CDR3. Rows may omit the clone size; those that give it use once, few, many or a size class.

V	J	size	CDR3
TRBV5-5	TRBJ1-5	once	ASSLSAGPNQPQH
TRBV27	TRBJ1-3	once	ASSRTGHGNTIY
TRBV18	TRBJ1-6	-	ASSTSGSGSNSPLH
TRBV10-3	TRBJ1-5	-	AISESTGGNNQPQH
TRBV5-4	TRBJ2-1	-	ASKTSREEQF
TRBV7-2	TRBJ2-7	-	ASSTPQGLYEQY
TRBV9	TRBJ2-5	-	ASSDGLAGAETQY
TRBV5-6	TRBJ2-3	-	ASSSGSDTQY
TRBV29-1	TRBJ1-2	-	SVSGTGVYGYT
TRBV19	TRBJ1-4	-	ASYSRGGDEKLF
TRBV27	TRBJ2-2	-	ASRKGYTGELF
TRBV5-6	TRBJ2-2	-	ASTGTGELF
TRBV19	TRBJ2-5	-	ASKRTGGQETQY
TRBV11-1	TRBJ2-7	few	ASSSRGYEQY
TRBV3-1/TRBV3-2	TRBJ2-7	-	ASSQASGQGSYEQY
TRBV2	TRBJ2-1	few	ASSPSDLRGHNEQF
TRBV6-5	TRBJ1-1	-	ASSYSGRAVEAF
TRBV7-9	TRBJ2-1	-	ASSLEEDYLGNEQF
TRBV30	TRBJ2-5	-	AWSPWSGVETQY
TRBV2	TRBJ2-2	-	ASSEDPYAGSTGELF
TRBV27	TRBJ1-2	once	ASSRSGAPYGYT
TRBV19	TRBJ2-5	-	ASSRGRVAGPETQY
TRBV3-1/TRBV3-2	TRBJ1-5	-	ASSRAGNQPQH
TRBV3-1/TRBV3-2	TRBJ1-2	-	ASSRLNREYGYT
TRBV5-1	TRBJ2-7	-	ASSRLAGGPYEQY
TRBV6-5	TRBJ1-3	once	ASSSGGSGNTIY
TRBV25-1	TRBJ1-4	-	ASSESGRVGREKLF
TRBV10-3	TRBJ1-2	-	AISTGDGYT
TRBV19	TRBJ1-5	many	ASSIPPEGQGGYSNQPQH
TRBV30	TRBJ2-3	-	AWMAGMNAGD
TRBV19	TRBJ1-5	-	ASSTEGGRGGNQPQH
TRBV19	TRBJ1-1	-	ASRTDSRNTEAF
TRBV5-5	TRBJ1-1	-	ASSLVGGEAF
TRBV19	TRBJ2-3	-	ASKEGADTQY
TRBV10-3	TRBJ2-1	-	AISESQAPPLVEQF
TRBV27	TRBJ1-1	-	ASSLFYLGESTEAF
TRBV11-2	TRBJ2-3	-	ASSLSSSAVLGTQY
TRBV27	TRBJ1-5	-	ASSLAGYSNQPQH
TRBV4-1	TRBJ2-1	-	ASSQKDTDSYNEQF
TRBV6-5	TRBJ1-1	-	ASSYSRGRGGAF
TRBV9	TRBJ2-1	-	ASSVSGVGEQF
TRBV2	TRBJ1-5	-	ASSEGTAVQPQH